Listed below are T cell receptor beta chains from one sample, sequenced in a study of vaccination and CD4 T cells after COVID-19. One entry per CDR3 protein, called by TCRdb with MiXCR from the PCR reads. The repertoire holds roughly 22,000 distinct CDR3 sequences, with about three fifths as singletons. Which antigens these TCRs recognize remains unknown. The specimen sequenced was CD4+ T cells from blood, cultured in vitro. The receptors here all came from a human donor who had recovered from COVID-19. Both conserved end residues are part of each CDR3. A D gene is named only where the DNA matches it firmly. Clone size is not always given. Where it is, it says once, few, many or a class for expanded clones.

>TRBD2|TRBJ2-3|-|TRBV20-1
CSARDPGGGIDTQYF
TGCAGTGCTAGAGATCCTGGCGGGGGGATAGATACGCAGTATTTT
>-|TRBJ1-2|few|TRBV7-9
CASSFGPRRGYGYTF
TGTGCCAGCAGCTTTGGTCCTCGACGGGGTTATGGCTACACCTTC
>-|TRBJ1-2|-|TRBV4-3
CASSQDGVGSYGYTF
TGCGCCAGCAGCCAAGATGGTGTCGGATCCTATGGCTACACCTTC
>TRBD1|TRBJ1-2|-|TRBV12-3/TRBV12-4
CASRQGANGYTF
TGTGCCAGCAGGCAGGGGGCAAATGGCTACACCTTC
>-|TRBJ1-5|few|TRBV7-2
CASSLAVSFWRSNQPQHF
TGTGCCAGCAGCTTAGCAGTGAGTTTCTGGCGGAGCAATCAGCCCCAGCATTTT
>-|TRBJ1-5|medium-sized|TRBV6-1
CASSAPKGQGRNQPQHF
TGTGCCAGCAGCGCCCCGAAGGGGCAGGGGCGGAATCAGCCCCAGCATTTT
>TRBD1|TRBJ1-1|few|TRBV5-1
CASSLATGVNTEAFF
TGCGCCAGCAGCTTGGCCACAGGGGTTAACACTGAAGCTTTCTTT
>-|TRBJ1-6|-|TRBV7-2
CASVEGWSSYNSPLHF
TGTGCCAGCGTGGAAGGGTGGAGCTCCTATAATTCACCCCTCCACTTT
>-|TRBJ1-5|-|TRBV7-2
CASSRGPQNQPQHF
TGTGCCAGCAGCCGCGGACCGCAGAATCAGCCCCAGCATTTT
>-|TRBJ1-1|-|TRBV5-4
CASSSGAATEAFF
TGTGCCAGCAGCTCCGGGGCAGCCACTGAAGCTTTCTTT
>-|TRBJ2-3|-|TRBV15
CATLPRTRGTDTQYF
TGTGCCACCCTTCCGAGAACCCGAGGGACAGATACGCAGTATTTT
>TRBD1|TRBJ1-2|few|TRBV24-1
CATSEPGTGMDGYTF
TGTGCCACCAGTGAACCCGGGACAGGGATGGATGGCTACACCTTC
>TRBD2|TRBJ2-3|-|TRBV6-4
CASSEGTSADTQYF
TGTGCCAGCAGCGAGGGGACTAGCGCAGATACGCAGTATTTT
>TRBD2|TRBJ2-3|once|TRBV12-3/TRBV12-4
CASSSRLAGEGTQYF
TGTGCCAGCAGTTCCCGACTAGCGGGGGAGGGTACGCAGTATTTT
>-|TRBJ2-2|-|TRBV2
CASSEVGRNTGELFF
TGTGCCAGCAGTGAAGTAGGCCGAAACACCGGGGAGCTGTTTTTT
>TRBD2|TRBJ2-1|few|TRBV20-1
CSAPGGIDNEQFF
TGCAGTGCCCCGGGGGGTATCGACAATGAGCAGTTCTTC
>TRBD1|TRBJ2-2|few|TRBV15
CATSRAQGARAGELFF
TGTGCCACCAGCAGAGCGCAGGGGGCGCGGGCCGGGGAGCTGTTTTTT
>TRBD2|TRBJ2-3|-|TRBV19
CARVTGTSVYF
TGTGCCAGAGTTACCGGGACTAGCGTGTATTTT
>TRBD2|TRBJ2-3|-|TRBV2
CATLAGVSTDTQYF
TGTGCCACCTTAGCGGGAGTCTCTACAGATACGCAGTATTTT
>-|TRBJ2-3|-|TRBV28
CASSFTGVGGADTQYF
TGTGCCAGCAGTTTCACGGGGGTCGGGGGAGCAGATACGCAGTATTTT
>-|TRBJ1-5|-|TRBV6-1
CASSDTFHQPQHF
TGTGCCAGCAGTGATACCTTCCATCAGCCCCAGCATTTT
>-|TRBJ1-1|few|TRBV19
CASRRWGMNTEAFF
TGTGCCAGTAGGAGATGGGGGATGAACACTGAAGCTTTCTTT
>-|TRBJ1-2|-|TRBV6-5
CASSYPSDNYGYTF
TGTGCCAGCAGTTACCCATCAGATAACTATGGCTACACCTTC
>-|TRBJ2-7|-|TRBV7-9
CASSSAGRQTYEQYF
TGTGCCAGCAGCTCGGCGGGCAGACAAACCTACGAGCAGTACTTC
>-|TRBJ1-5|-|TRBV6-2/TRBV6-3
CASSSTRGEEINQPQHF
TGTGCCAGCAGTAGTACAAGGGGGGAGGAGATAAATCAGCCCCAGCATTTT
>-|TRBJ2-3|-|TRBV6-1
CASSARGDSHTDTQYF
TGTGCCAGCAGTGCCCGAGGAGACAGTCACACAGATACGCAGTATTTT
>TRBD2|TRBJ2-3|once|TRBV20-1
CSARRARGSGRADTQYF
TGCAGTGCTAGGCGGGCCAGGGGTAGCGGGAGGGCAGATACGCAGTATTTT
>TRBD1|TRBJ1-5|few|TRBV7-8
CASIAGTGVVKPQHF
TGTGCCAGCATCGCCGGGACAGGGGTCGTGAAGCCCCAGCATTTT
>-|TRBJ1-6|-|TRBV19
CASARQIYNSPLHF
TGTGCCAGTGCCAGACAGATCTATAATTCACCCCTCCACTTT
>-|TRBJ1-1|-|TRBV7-6
CASSLVVGGGNTGAFF
TGTGCCAGCAGCTTAGTAGTAGGGGGTGGAAACACTGGAGCTTTCTTT
>-|TRBJ2-3|-|TRBV6-2/TRBV6-3
CASSYVHSSWDTQYF
TGTGCCAGCAGTTATGTCCACAGCTCTTGGGATACGCAGTATTTT
>TRBD1|TRBJ1-6|-|TRBV30
CAWRDPRGRRYNSPLHF
TGTGCCTGGAGGGACCCCAGGGGGCGCCGATATAATTCACCCCTCCACTTT
>-|TRBJ2-1|-|TRBV24-1
CATSEPGSTSGYKQFF
TGTGCCACCAGTGAGCCCGGGTCTACAAGTGGGTATAAGCAGTTCTTC
>TRBD2|TRBJ2-1|-|TRBV20-1
CSARRPSGRGTGGNEQFF
TGCAGTGCTAGGCGGCCTAGCGGGAGGGGAACGGGGGGCAATGAGCAGTTCTTC
>-|TRBJ1-2|-|TRBV20-1
CSASPDANYGYTF
TGCAGTGCTAGTCCAGATGCTAACTATGGCTACACCTTC
>-|TRBJ2-2|-|TRBV7-8
CASSSRGFAGELFF
TGTGCCAGCAGCTCCCGGGGATTCGCCGGGGAGCTGTTTTTT
>TRBD2|TRBJ2-1|-|TRBV29-1
CSVLAGGPVEQFF
TGCAGCGTGCTAGCGGGAGGGCCTGTTGAGCAGTTCTTC
>-|TRBJ1-3|-|TRBV20-1
CSARDPGRDGNTIYF
TGCAGTGCTAGAGATCCGGGAAGAGACGGAAACACCATATATTTT
>TRBD2|TRBJ2-7|few|TRBV20-1
CSATGTSGRDSYEQYF
TGCAGTGCGACCGGGACTAGCGGGAGGGACTCCTACGAGCAGTACTTC
>TRBD2|TRBJ2-5|-|TRBV7-9
CASSLARSGRETQYF
TGTGCCAGCAGCTTAGCGAGGAGCGGGAGAGAGACCCAGTACTTC
>TRBD1|TRBJ2-2|-|TRBV6-2/TRBV6-3
CASSWNGQGINTGELFF
TGTGCCAGCAGTTGGAATGGACAGGGGATCAACACCGGGGAGCTGTTTTTT
>-|TRBJ2-5|-|TRBV5-1
CASSRADPREETQYF
TGCGCCAGCAGTAGAGCCGACCCCCGGGAAGAGACCCAGTACTTC
>TRBD2|TRBJ2-1|-|TRBV27
CASNPGTSGDNEQFF
TGTGCCAGCAACCCCGGGACTAGCGGGGACAATGAGCAGTTCTTC
>-|TRBJ1-2|-|TRBV19
CASRQGEYGYTF
TGTGCCAGTAGGCAGGGAGAGTATGGCTACACCTTC